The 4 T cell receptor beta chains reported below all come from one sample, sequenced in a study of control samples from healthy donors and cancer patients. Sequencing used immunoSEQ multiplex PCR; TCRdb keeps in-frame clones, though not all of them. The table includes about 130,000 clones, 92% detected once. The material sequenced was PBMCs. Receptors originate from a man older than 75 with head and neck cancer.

The CDR3 region has the DNA TGTGCCAGCAGGTTGAGGCTTAATGAAAAACTGTTTTTT. This encodes CASRLRLNEKLFF. The rearrangement uses TRBV7-2 and TRBJ1-4; D unclear. The CDR3 is 13 amino acids. The germline V gene encodes CDR1 SGHTA and CDR2 FQGNSA. The ends were cut back, 6 bases at V and 4 bases at J, with 9 bases in the middle.

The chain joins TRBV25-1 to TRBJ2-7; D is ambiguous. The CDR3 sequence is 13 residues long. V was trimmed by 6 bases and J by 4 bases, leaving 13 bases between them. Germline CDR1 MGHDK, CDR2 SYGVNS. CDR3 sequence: CASSRAPGYEQYF. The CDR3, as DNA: TGTGCCAGCAGCCGCGCCCCCGGGTACGAGCAGTACTTC.

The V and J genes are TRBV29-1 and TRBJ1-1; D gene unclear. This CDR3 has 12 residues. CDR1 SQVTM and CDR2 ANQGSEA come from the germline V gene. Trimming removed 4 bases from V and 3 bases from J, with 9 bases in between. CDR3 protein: CSVASHHTEAFF. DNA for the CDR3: TGCAGCGTTGCATCACACCACACTGAAGCTTTCTTT. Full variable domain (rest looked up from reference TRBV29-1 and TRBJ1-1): SAVISQKPSRDICQRGTSLTIQCQVDSQVTMMFWYRQQPGQSLTLIATANQGSEATYESGFVIDKFPISRPNLTFSTLTVSNMSPEDSSIYLCSVASHHTEAFFGQGTRLTVV.

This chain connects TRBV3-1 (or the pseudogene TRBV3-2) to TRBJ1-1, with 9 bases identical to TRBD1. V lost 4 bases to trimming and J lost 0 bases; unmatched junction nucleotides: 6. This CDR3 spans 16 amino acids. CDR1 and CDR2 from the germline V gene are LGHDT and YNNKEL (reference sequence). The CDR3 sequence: CASSPPGTGMNTEAFF. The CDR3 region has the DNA TGTGCCAGCAGCCCACCCGGGACAGGGATGAACACTGAAGCTTTCTTT.